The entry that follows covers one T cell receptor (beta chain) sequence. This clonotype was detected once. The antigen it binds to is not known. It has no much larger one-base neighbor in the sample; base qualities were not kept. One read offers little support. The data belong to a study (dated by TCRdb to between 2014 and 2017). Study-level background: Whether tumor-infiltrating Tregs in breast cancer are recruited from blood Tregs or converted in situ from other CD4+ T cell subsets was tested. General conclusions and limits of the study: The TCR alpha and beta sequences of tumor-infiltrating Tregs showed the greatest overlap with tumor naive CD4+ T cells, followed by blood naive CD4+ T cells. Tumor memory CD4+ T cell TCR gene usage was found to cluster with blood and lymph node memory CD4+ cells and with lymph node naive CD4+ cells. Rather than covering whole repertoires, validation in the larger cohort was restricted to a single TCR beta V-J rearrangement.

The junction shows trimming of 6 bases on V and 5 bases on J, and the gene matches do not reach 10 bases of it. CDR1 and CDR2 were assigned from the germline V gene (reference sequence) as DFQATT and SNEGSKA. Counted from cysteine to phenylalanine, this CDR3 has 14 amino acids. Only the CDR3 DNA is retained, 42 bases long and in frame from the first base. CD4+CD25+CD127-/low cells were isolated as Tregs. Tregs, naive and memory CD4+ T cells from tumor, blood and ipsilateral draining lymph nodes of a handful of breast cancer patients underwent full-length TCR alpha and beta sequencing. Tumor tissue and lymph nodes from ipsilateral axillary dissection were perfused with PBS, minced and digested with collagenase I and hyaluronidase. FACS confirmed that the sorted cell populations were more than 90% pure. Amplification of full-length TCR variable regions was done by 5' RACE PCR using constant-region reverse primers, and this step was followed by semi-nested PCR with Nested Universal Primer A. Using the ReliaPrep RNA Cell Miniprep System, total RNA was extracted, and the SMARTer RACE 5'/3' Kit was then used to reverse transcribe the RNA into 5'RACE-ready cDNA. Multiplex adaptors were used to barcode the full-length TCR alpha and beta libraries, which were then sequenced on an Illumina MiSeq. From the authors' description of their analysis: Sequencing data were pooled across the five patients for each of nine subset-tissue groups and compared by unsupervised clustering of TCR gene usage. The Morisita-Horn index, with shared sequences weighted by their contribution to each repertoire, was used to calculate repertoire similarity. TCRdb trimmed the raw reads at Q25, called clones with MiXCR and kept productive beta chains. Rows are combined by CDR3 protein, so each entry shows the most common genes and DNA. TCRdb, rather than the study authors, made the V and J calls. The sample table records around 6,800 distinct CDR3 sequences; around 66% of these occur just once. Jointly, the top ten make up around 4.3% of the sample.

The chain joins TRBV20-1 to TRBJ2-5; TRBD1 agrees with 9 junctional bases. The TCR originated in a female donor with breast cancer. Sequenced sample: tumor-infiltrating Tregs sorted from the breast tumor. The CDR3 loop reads CSAKDRGRGETQYF. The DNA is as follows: TGCAGTGCAAAAGACAGGGGGAGGGGGGAGACCCAGTACTTC.